The clone carrying this TCR beta chain was detected only a few times. What it binds is not known. Each sample had two DNA replicates, 0.5 ug blood or 1.5 ug tissue. Method: immunoSEQ multiplex PCR; TCRdb's copy keeps in-frame clones and lacks some. The sample includes about 48,000 clones, roughly 84% of them seen just once. CDR1 and CDR2 from the germline V gene are SGHNT and YYREEE (reference sequence). This CDR3 spans 14 amino acids. Trimming cost V 2 bases and J 3 bases; bases outside gene matches: 2. The sample originates from a study of early stage breast cancer tumors. About the study: Invasive lobular carcinomas made up about 30% of the 12 ER+/PR+/HER2- tumors. Whole-study findings and limits: In about 85% of the 16 patients, blood comparison separated tumor from normal breast.

Sequencing was performed on blood. This clonotype was obtained from a person between 50 and 60 years old with breast cancer. This chain joins TRBV5-4 and TRBJ2-3, with 8 bases matching TRBD2. The CDR3 DNA reads as TGTGCCAGCAGCTTAGGCGGGAGGACAGATACGCAGTATTTT. This gives the protein CASSLGGRTDTQYF.